Described below is a single TCR beta chain sequence and its context. The data originate from a study of blood T cell repertoires in COVID-19. Source study methods: The authors estimated nucleated cell counts from reference gene primer amplification. Measured with immunoSEQ multiplex PCR; TCRdb has only the in-frame clones, and not every one. The DNA was the basis for D and trimming; V, J and clone size are from that table. Of 250,000 to 350,000 clones in the sample, approximately 85% were seen once. The CDR3 runs 12 residues. V lost 0 bases, J lost 9 bases, and 9 bases lay in between. CDR1 is SEHNR, CDR2 FQNEAQ, per germline (reference sequence).

The J gene is TRBJ2-7, the V gene TRBV7-9, with D unresolved. This TCR was sampled from a woman under 40 who had recovered from COVID-19. The sequencing sample was made of PBMCs or T cells enriched from blood (not recorded which). CDR3 DNA: TGTGCCAGCAGCTTAGCCCCCACACGGCAGTACTTC. Amino acid sequence: CASSLAPTRQYF.